This T cell receptor (beta chain) was profiled in a study of neurological immune-mediated disorders. Whole-study results and caveats: TCR-beta repertoires seemed private in all groups, with no expanded CDR3 amino acid sequences shared.

This clonotype was counted ten times or more. Its antigen is currently unknown. Via MiXCR, TCRdb re-called the 5' RACE reads, giving one row per CDR3 protein. The repertoire holds more than 60,000 distinct CDR3 sequences, 3.5% to 4.5% seen once, with over 2% in the top ten. Germline V CDR1 and CDR2: SGHTA, FQGNSA. Trimming left V 4 bases short and J 1 base short, with 7 bases between. The CDR3 covers 13 residues. Sample: PBMCs. The sequence was collected from a woman aged 50 to 65 with multiple sclerosis. V usage is TRBV7-2 and J usage is TRBJ1-1, with D uncertain. The CDR3: CASSYTENTEAFF. For the CDR3, the DNA is TGTGCCAGCAGCTATACAGAGAACACTGAAGCTTTCTTT.